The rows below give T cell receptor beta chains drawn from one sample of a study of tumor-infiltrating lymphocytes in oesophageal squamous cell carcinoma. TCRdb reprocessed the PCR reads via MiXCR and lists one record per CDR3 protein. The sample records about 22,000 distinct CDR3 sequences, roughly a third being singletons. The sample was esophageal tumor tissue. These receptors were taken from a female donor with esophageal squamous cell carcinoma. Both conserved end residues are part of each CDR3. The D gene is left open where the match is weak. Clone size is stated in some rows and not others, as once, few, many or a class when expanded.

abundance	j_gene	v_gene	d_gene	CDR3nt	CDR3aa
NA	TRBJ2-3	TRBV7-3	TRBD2	TGTGCCAGCAGCTTGGAACTAGCGGACACTGATACGCAGTATTTT	CASSLELADTDTQYF
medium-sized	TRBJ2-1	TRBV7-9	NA	TGTGCCAGCAGCCCAGGAGAAGAGTCCTACAATGAGCAGTTCTTC	CASSPGEESYNEQFF
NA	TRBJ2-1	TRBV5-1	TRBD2	TGCGCCAGCAGCCCTGGAGGGCTAGCGGGAGGTGAGCAGTTCTTC	CASSPGGLAGGEQFF
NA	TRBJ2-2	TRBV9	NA	TGTGCCAGCAGCGTAGGACTAGGACCCGGGGAGCTGTTTTTT	CASSVGLGPGELFF
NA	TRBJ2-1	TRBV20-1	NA	TGCAGTGCAGACTACCACAATGAGCAGTTCTTC	CSADYHNEQFF
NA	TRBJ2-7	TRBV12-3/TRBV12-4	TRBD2	TGTGCCAGCAGTCAGGGACTATACGAGCAGTACTTC	CASSQGLYEQYF
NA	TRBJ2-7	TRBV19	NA	TGTGCCAGTAGTATCACAGTTTGGTACGAGCAGTACTTC	CASSITVWYEQYF
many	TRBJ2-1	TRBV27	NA	TGTGCCAGCAGTTTATTGTATGTTGGACTACACAATGAGCAGTTCTTC	CASSLLYVGLHNEQFF
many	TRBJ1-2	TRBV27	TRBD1	TGTGCCAGCAGAAGGACAGGGGGCGGCTACACCTTC	CASRRTGGGYTF
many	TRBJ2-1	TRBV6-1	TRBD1	TGTGCCAGCACCCCCGGGACAGCGAACAATGAGCAGTTCTTC	CASTPGTANNEQFF
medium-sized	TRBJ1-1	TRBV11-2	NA	TGTGCCAGCAGGAACACTGAAGCTTTCTTT	CASRNTEAFF
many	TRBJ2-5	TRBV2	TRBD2	TGTGCCAGCAGTGAAGCGGCAATGGACCTAGCGGGAGATCAAGAGACCCAGTACTTC	CASSEAAMDLAGDQETQYF
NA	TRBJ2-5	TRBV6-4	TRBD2	TGTGCCAGCAGGGCTAGCGGGCACGACACCGGGGAGCTGTACTTC	CASRASGHDTGELYF
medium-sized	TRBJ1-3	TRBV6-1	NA	TGTGCCAGCAGGGGCCGGGACTCTGGAAACACCATATATTTT	CASRGRDSGNTIYF
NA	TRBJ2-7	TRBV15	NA	TGTGCCACCAGCAGAGAGCTGAGACAGTACAATGAGCAGTACTTC	CATSRELRQYNEQYF
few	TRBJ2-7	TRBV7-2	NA	TGTGCCAGCAGCTTAGCGGCGGGAACCCACGAGCAGTACTTC	CASSLAAGTHEQYF
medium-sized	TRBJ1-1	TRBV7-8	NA	TGTGCCAGCAGACAGTTCGGTGAAGGAATTATGAACACTGAAGCTTTCTTT	CASRQFGEGIMNTEAFF
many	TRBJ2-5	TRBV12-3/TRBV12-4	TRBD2	TGTGCCAGCAAACGGGAGGGCGGTGCGGGGACCCAGTACTTC	CASKREGGAGTQYF
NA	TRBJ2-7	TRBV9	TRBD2	TGTGCCAGCCTCATCGGACTAGCGGGAGATGGGTCCTACGAGCAGTACTTC	CASLIGLAGDGSYEQYF
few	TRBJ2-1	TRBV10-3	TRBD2	TGTGCCATCGGGACTAGCGGGCCCCGGGAGCAGTTCTTC	CAIGTSGPREQFF
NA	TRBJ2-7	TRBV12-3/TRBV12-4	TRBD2	TGTGCCAGCAGCGGAGGACTAGGACCCCTCGAGCAGTACTTC	CASSGGLGPLEQYF
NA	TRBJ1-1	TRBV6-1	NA	TGTGCCAGCAGTGAAGCCAGACTGACGAACACTGAAGCTTTCTTT	CASSEARLTNTEAFF
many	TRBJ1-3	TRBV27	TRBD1	TGTGCCAGCAGTCCAGGGGGGACAGTCTCTGGAAACACCATATATTTT	CASSPGGTVSGNTIYF
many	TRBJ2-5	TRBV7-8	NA	TGTGCCAGCAGCTTGTTTGAAGCGGTTCTCGAGACCCAGTACTTC	CASSLFEAVLETQYF
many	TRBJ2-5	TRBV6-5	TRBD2	TGTGCCAGCAGTTACGATACTAGCGGTTGGGAGACCCAGTACTTC	CASSYDTSGWETQYF
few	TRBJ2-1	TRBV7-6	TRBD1	TGTGCTAGCAGCTTAGCCATACAGGGGGTGGGTTCCTACAATGAGCAGTTCTTC	CASSLAIQGVGSYNEQFF
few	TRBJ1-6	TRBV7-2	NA	TGTGCCAGCAGCCGCTCCGGGAGTATTAGCTCACCCCTCCACTTT	CASSRSGSISSPLHF
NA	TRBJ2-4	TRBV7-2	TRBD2	TGTGCCAGCAGCTTAGCGCTGACTAGCGGGAGTCTGAATGAGCAGTACTTC	CASSLALTSGSLNEQYF
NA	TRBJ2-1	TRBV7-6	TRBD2	TGTGCCAGCAGCTTAAGAGACGGGACTAGCGGGAATGTTGAGCAGTTCTTC	CASSLRDGTSGNVEQFF
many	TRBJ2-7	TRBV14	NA	TGTGCCAGCAGCCAGAGACACCTCTACGAGCAGTACTTC	CASSQRHLYEQYF
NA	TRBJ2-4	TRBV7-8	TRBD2	TGTGCCAGCAGCTTCGGCGGGGACTACCAACAATCGCGCTACTTC	CASSFGGDYQQSRYF
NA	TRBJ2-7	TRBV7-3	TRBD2	TGTGCCAGCAGCTTAAGACGGGGGGGCCTCAATGAGCAGTACTTC	CASSLRRGGLNEQYF
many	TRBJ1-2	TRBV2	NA	TGTGCCAGCCGGGACCGCTACTATGGCTACACCTTC	CASRDRYYGYTF
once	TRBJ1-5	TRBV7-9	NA	TGTGCCAGCAGCTTAGTCCAGAATCAGCCCCAGCATTTT	CASSLVQNQPQHF
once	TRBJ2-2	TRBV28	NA	NA	CASSLDKGTPGSCFF
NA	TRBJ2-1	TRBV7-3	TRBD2	TGTGCCAGCAGCCCCTTAGCGGGGTCCTACAATGAGCAGTTTTTC	CASSPLAGSYNEQFF
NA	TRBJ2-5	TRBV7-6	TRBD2	TGTGCCAGCAGCTTAGAACTAGCGGGAGCGGGGGAGCAGTACTTC	CASSLELAGAGEQYF
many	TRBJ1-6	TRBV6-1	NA	TGTGCCAGCAGTGAAGGGTCTGGCGGGAACAGAGACAATTCACCCCTCCACTTT	CASSEGSGGNRDNSPLHF
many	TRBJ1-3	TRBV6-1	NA	TGTGCCAGCACCCCCCAAGGAAGCTCTGGAAACACCATATATTTT	CASTPQGSSGNTIYF
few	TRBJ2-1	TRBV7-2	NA	TGTGCCAGCACCCAAAAGGTGGGAGTCGGCTACAATGAGCAGTTCTTC	CASTQKVGVGYNEQFF
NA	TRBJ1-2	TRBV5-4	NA	TGTGCCAGCAGCTTGCCTCCGGGACGGAACTATGGCTACACCTTC	CASSLPPGRNYGYTF
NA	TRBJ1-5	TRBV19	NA	TGTGCCAGTAGTCTCCGCCCAGGGGTCAGCAATCAGCCCCAGCATTTT	CASSLRPGVSNQPQHF
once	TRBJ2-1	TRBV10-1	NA	TGCGCCAGCAGTGAGCCCTACAATGAGCAGTTCTTC	CASSEPYNEQFF
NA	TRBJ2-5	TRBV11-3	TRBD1	TGTGCCAGCAGCTTAGGTGGGACAGCCGAAGAGACCCAGTACTTC	CASSLGGTAEETQYF
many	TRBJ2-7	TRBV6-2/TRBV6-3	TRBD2	TGTGCCAGCGATCGTTCAAGCGGGCTAGCGGGAGACGAGCAGTACTTC	CASDRSSGLAGDEQYF
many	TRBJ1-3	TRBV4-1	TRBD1	TGCGCCAGCAGCCTCGGGAACAGGGGCTTAAACACCATATATTTT	CASSLGNRGLNTIYF
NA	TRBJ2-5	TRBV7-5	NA	NA	CISVPETLWTSGDPNGNEQFF
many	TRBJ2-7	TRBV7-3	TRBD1	TGTGCCAGCAGCTTCTCGACAGGGATGAATGAGCAGTACTTC	CASSFSTGMNEQYF
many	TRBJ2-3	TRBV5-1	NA	TGCGCCAGCAGCTTGAGTAGCACAGATACGCAGTATTTT	CASSLSSTDTQYF
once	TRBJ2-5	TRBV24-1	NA	TGTGCCACCAGTGATGGGGGGTTTCTCGGTCAGTACTTC	CATSDGGFLGQYF
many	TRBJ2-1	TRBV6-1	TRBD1	TGTGCCAGCAGTGCTTCCCTCCAGACAGGGGGCCATGAGCAGTTCTTC	CASSASLQTGGHEQFF
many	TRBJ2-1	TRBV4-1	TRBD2	TGCGCCAGCAGCCCCTCTAGCGGGAGCTCCCATGAGCAGTTCTTC	CASSPSSGSSHEQFF
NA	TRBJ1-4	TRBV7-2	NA	TGTGCCAGCAGCCCGCCTCGTTTCGGGATTAATGAAAAACTGTTTTTT	CASSPPRFGINEKLFF
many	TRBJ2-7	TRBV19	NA	TGTGCCAGTAGTCCGACCAGGAACAGCGAGCAGTACTTC	CASSPTRNSEQYF
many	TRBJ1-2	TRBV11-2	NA	TGTGCCAGCAGCTTAGAAGGGGACTATGGCTACACCTTC	CASSLEGDYGYTF